The 32 T cell receptor beta chains in this list originate from one sample, sequenced in a study of cytomegalovirus exposure and HLA in healthy donors. With 60 Vbeta and 13 Jbeta primers, the PCR was carried out. Sequencing was performed with immunoSEQ multiplex PCR; in TCRdb, only in-frame clones are kept and a portion is missing. The data include about 200,000 clones; the top ten clones carry less than 1%. The source material was PBMCs. The receptors stem from a woman aged 25 to 45 in good health and CMV-seropositive.

The chain has TRBV28 and TRBJ2-7; TRBD1 agrees at 7 bases. Looked up from germline, CDR1 is MDHEN and CDR2 is SYDVKM. The junction had 8 bases not matched to a gene; V was cut back by 10 bases and J by 2 bases. This CDR3 has 13 amino acids. The CDR3 reads CAIKDRPAYEQYF. The CDR3 DNA follows: TGTGCCATAAAGGACAGGCCCGCCTACGAGCAGTACTTC.

Written as DNA, the CDR3 is TGTGCCAGCAGCTTTCCCAGGGGGACTGAAGCTTTCTTT. It is translated as CASSFPRGTEAFF. V and J are TRBV7-2 and TRBJ1-1; TRBD1 matches 7 bases. V was clipped by 3 bases and J by 5 bases; unmatched bases: 3. There are 13 residues in the CDR3. Germline CDR1 reads SGHTA; CDR2 reads FQGNSA.

V usage is TRBV5-8 and J usage is TRBJ1-2, with 7 bases matching TRBD1. Per germline, CDR1 SGHTS and CDR2 YDEGEE. The J segment lost 3 bases and the V segment lost 4 bases, leaving 6 bases of the junction unmatched. The CDR3 sequence is 14 residues long. The CDR3 sequence is CASSLPGQYYGYTF. The CDR3, as DNA: TGTGCCAGCAGCCTCCCGGGACAGTACTATGGCTACACCTTC.

The CDR3 loop is CASSERDRGRETQYF. DNA of the CDR3: TGCGCCAGCAGTGAGCGGGACAGGGGGCGAGAGACCCAGTACTTC. The rearrangement joins TRBV10-1 to TRBJ2-5; 12 bases are a match to TRBD1. Germline V gene lookup returns CDR1 WNHNN and CDR2 SYGVQD (reference sequence). After removal of 2 bases from V and 4 bases from J, the junction contained 2 bases not matched to a gene. The CDR3 totals 15 residues.

The rearrangement uses TRBV6-5 and TRBJ1-3; no clear D. Per the germline V gene, CDR1 is MNHEY and CDR2 is SVGAGI. The ends were cut back, 5 bases at V and 0 bases at J, with 5 bases in the middle. The CDR3 has 13 amino acids. CDR3 nucleotide sequence: TGTGCCAGCAGTAGGAGCTCTGGAAACACCATATATTTT. This sequence encodes CASSRSSGNTIYF.

The chain carries TRBV5-6 and TRBJ2-3, with D perhaps TRBD1 (5 bases). CDR3 length: 15 residues. V gave up 4 bases and J gave up 2 bases, with 14 bases separating them. Germline assignment: CDR1 SGHDT and CDR2 YYEEEE. CDR3 region: CASSPTRVPTDTQYF. CDR3 nucleotides: TGTGCCAGCAGCCCGACCAGGGTACCCACAGATACGCAGTATTTT.

The J gene is TRBJ2-7, the V gene TRBV11-2; the D is unclear. Germline CDR1 SGHAT, CDR2 FQNNGV. V gave up 1 base and J gave up 1 base, with 8 bases separating them. This CDR3 has 14 residues. CDR3 DNA sequence: TGTGCCAGCAGCTTAGTCTCAGGATCCTACGAGCAGTACTTC. Its protein is CASSLVSGSYEQYF.

This chain connects TRBV6-1 to TRBJ1-6; D perhaps matches TRBD1 (5 bases). V lost 4 bases and J lost 0, with 7 bases in between. The CDR3 length is 15 residues. The germline CDR1 and CDR2 sequences are MNHNS and SASEGT. CDR3 DNA: TGTGCCAGCAGTGTCGGGGGCTCCTATAATTCACCCCTCCACTTT. This translates into CASSVGGSYNSPLHF.

CDR3 sequence (DNA): TGTGCCAGCAACACCACAGGGGGCCAGTCCTACGAGCAGTACTTC. Amino acids: CASNTTGGQSYEQYF. V is TRBV6-4 and J is TRBJ2-5; 9 bases are shared with TRBD1. Gene TRBJ2-7 matches the end of the DNA better, so the J call may be wrong. This CDR3 contains 15 residues. Per the germline V gene, CDR1 is MRHNA and CDR2 is SNTAGT.

V is TRBV18 and J is TRBJ1-6; 7 positions match TRBD1. V lost 4 bases and J lost 10; bases outside the gene matches: 13. The CDR3 length is 16 residues. Germline assignment: CDR1 KGHSH and CDR2 LQKENI. The chain's CDR3 is CASSQGSTGSSSPLHF. The CDR3 nucleotides read TGTGCCAGCTCACAAGGATCGACAGGGTCGTCCTCACCCCTCCACTTT. The variable domain in full, completed from reference TRBV18 and TRBJ1-6, reads NAGVMQNPRHLVRRRGQEARLRCSPMKGHSHVYWYRQLPEEGLKFMVYLQKENIIDESGMPKERFSAEFPKEGPSILRIQQVVRGDSAAYFCASSQGSTGSSSPLHFGNGTRLTVT.

This CDR3 is CASSTRGQGEGGYTF. In nucleotides, the CDR3 is TGTGCCAGCAGTACTCGGGGACAGGGGGAAGGGGGCTACACCTTC. The chain is built from TRBV2 and TRBJ1-2, with TRBD1 identical over 11 bases. Germline V gives CDR1 SNHLY, CDR2 FYNNEI. With V trimmed by 5 bases and J by 8 bases, 10 bases remained unmatched. The CDR3 is 15 residues long.

The CDR3 region is CASSFPSESTDTQYF. The CDR3 nucleotides are TGTGCCAGCAGCTTTCCTAGCGAGAGCACAGATACGCAGTATTTT. The chain carries TRBV5-8 and TRBJ2-3; maybe TRBD2 (6 bases). This CDR3 spans 15 amino acids. Germline V gene lookup returns CDR1 SGHTS and CDR2 YDEGEE. Trimming took 2 bases from V and 0 from J, leaving 10 bases between them. The full variable domain, rest sourced from reference TRBV5-8 and TRBJ2-3, is EAGVTQSPTHLIKTRGQQATLRCSPISGHTSVYWYQQALGLGLQFLLWYDEGEERNRGNFPPRFSGRQFPNYSSELNVNALELEDSALYLCASSFPSESTDTQYFGPGTRLTVL.

The CDR3, as DNA: TGTGCCATCAGTAGACAGGGGGCCGATGCTTTCTTT. This sequence encodes CAISRQGADAFF. J is TRBJ1-1 and V is TRBV10-3, with 10 bases matching TRBD1. Germline V gene lookup returns CDR1 ENHRY and CDR2 SYGVKD. The CDR3 runs to 12 residues. V trimming: 5 bases; J trimming: 11 bases; junction bases outside the gene matches: 5.

This rearrangement joins TRBV29-1 to TRBJ2-7; 8 bases match TRBD1. The CDR3 spans 13 residues. CDR1 and CDR2 (germline): SQVTM, ANQGSEA. V dropped 3 bases and J dropped 3; count of bases not matched to a gene: 4. Here the CDR3 DNA reads TGCAGCGTTGAGGACAGGGACTTCTACGAGCAGTACTTC. Residues: CSVEDRDFYEQYF.

The rearrangement joins TRBV19 to TRBJ1-3; TRBD1 agrees at 9 bases. Germline V lookup: CDR1 LNHDA, CDR2 SQIVND (reference sequence). V was pared by 3 bases and J by 2 bases, with 5 bases of the junction left unmatched. The CDR3 extends over 16 amino acids. The CDR3: CASSIRDREPGNTIYF. CDR3 DNA: TGTGCCAGTAGTATTCGGGACAGGGAACCTGGAAACACCATATATTTT.

The J gene is TRBJ1-5, the V gene TRBV15, with 7 bases fitting TRBD1. J lost 0 bases, V lost 0 bases, and 11 bases had no gene match. CDR3 length equals 19 residues. The germline CDR1 and CDR2 sequences are LNHNV and YYDKDF (reference sequence). DNA of the CDR3: TGTGCCACCAGCAGAGATGGAGGGACAGCAATTTTTAGCAATCAGCCCCAGCATTTT. Translating it yields CATSRDGGTAIFSNQPQHF.

J is TRBJ1-2 and V is TRBV18; D is ambiguous. Germline-derived CDR1 and CDR2 are KGHSH and LQKENI. Trimming took 6 bases from V and 0 from J, leaving 17 bases between them. CDR3 length: 16 residues. This chain's CDR3 is CASSPGPGRANYGYTF. The CDR3 nucleotides read TGTGCCAGCTCGCCCGGTCCGGGGAGAGCTAACTATGGCTACACCTTC.

This chain connects TRBV19 to TRBJ1-2; weak D call: TRBD1 (6 bases). The germline gives CDR1 LNHDA, CDR2 SQIVND (reference sequence). The CDR3 spans 14 residues. Trimming pared 4 bases from V and 4 bases from J, leaving 13 bases between. CDR3 coding DNA: TGTGCCAGTAGTACAGGACAGAGGTTCTATGGCTACACCTTC. It codes for CASSTGQRFYGYTF. Using reference TRBV19 and TRBJ1-2 for the parts outside the CDR3, the full variable domain is DGGITQSPKYLFRKEGQNVTLSCEQNLNHDAMYWYRQDPGQGLRLIYYSQIVNDFQKGDIAEGYSVSREKKESFPLTVTSAQKNPTAFYLCASSTGQRFYGYTFGSGTRLTVV.

The chain links TRBV19 to TRBJ1-1, with D hard to call. The germline V gene has CDR1 LNHDA and CDR2 SQIVND (reference sequence). The CDR3 sequence is 14 residues long. Trimming left V 2 bases short and J 6 bases short, with 13 bases between. CDR3 sequence (DNA): TGTGCCAGTAGTATAACCGGGATGAGGGCTGAAGCTTTCTTT. Residues: CASSITGMRAEAFF. The full variable domain, completed using reference TRBV19 and TRBJ1-1, is DGGITQSPKYLFRKEGQNVTLSCEQNLNHDAMYWYRQDPGQGLRLIYYSQIVNDFQKGDIAEGYSVSREKKESFPLTVTSAQKNPTAFYLCASSITGMRAEAFFGQGTRLTVV.

The rearrangement links TRBV11-2 to TRBJ2-3; 12 bases map to TRBD2. CDR3 length: 16 amino acids. V shed 5 bases and J 6 bases; nucleotides not matched to a gene: 9. From germline, CDR1 is SGHAT and CDR2 FQNNGV. The chain's CDR3 is CASSILTSGGRDTQYF. In DNA form, the CDR3 reads TGTGCCAGCAGCATACTGACTAGCGGGGGAAGGGATACGCAGTATTTT.

V and J are TRBV6-1 and TRBJ1-1, with D unresolved. The length of the CDR3 is 14 residues. CDR1 and CDR2 (germline): MNHNS, SASEGT. Deletions cut 6 bases from V and 4 bases from J, with 15 bases between. CDR3 residues: CASRRLGEVTEAFF. The CDR3 region has the DNA TGTGCCAGCAGGAGACTCGGGGAGGTCACTGAAGCTTTCTTT.

This CDR3 is CASSYSTSPVSYEQYF. CDR3 nucleotides: TGTGCCAGCAGTTATTCAACTAGCCCCGTCTCCTACGAGCAGTACTTC. The rearrangement joins TRBV6-5 to TRBJ2-7; TRBD2 might be the D (6 bases). The germline CDR1 and CDR2 sequences are MNHEY and SVGAGI. Trimming shortened V by 3 bases and J by 0 bases, and 15 bases separated the two germline ends. The CDR3 loop spans 16 amino acids.

V usage is TRBV6-5 and J usage is TRBJ1-2; no definite D call. Trimming pared 8 bases from V and 4 bases from J, leaving 8 bases between. CDR1 is MNHEY, CDR2 SVGAGI, per germline. The CDR3 covers 11 residues. This CDR3 is CASRRGYGYTF. The DNA of the CDR3 is TGTGCCAGCCGTCGGGGCTATGGCTACACCTTC.

The chain recombines TRBV5-1 with TRBJ1-1, with a possible D match to TRBD1 (5 bases). CDR3 length: 14 residues. The ends were cut back, 0 bases at V and 3 bases at J, with 9 bases in the middle. Germline V gene data show CDR1 as SGHRS and CDR2 as YFSETQ. The CDR3: CASSLGTSYTEAFF. CDR3 in DNA: TGCGCCAGCAGCTTGGGGACATCATACACTGAAGCTTTCTTT.

The CDR3 reads CATSSPRGDTQYF. CDR3 DNA sequence: TGTGCCACCAGCAGCCCCCGAGGGGATACGCAGTATTTT. This sequence joins TRBV15 and TRBJ2-3, with a possible D match to TRBD2 (5 bases). The CDR3 extends over 13 amino acids. V was cut by 3 bases and J by 6 bases, with 10 bases left in between. Germline assignment: CDR1 LNHNV and CDR2 YYDKDF (reference sequence).

The chain is built from TRBV6-6 and TRBJ2-1; tentative D call: TRBD1 (6 bases). The CDR3 loop spans 14 amino acids. The V end was cut by 10 bases, the J end by 5 bases, with 18 bases between. The V gene's germline CDR1 is MNHNY and CDR2 SVGAGI (reference sequence). The CDR3 DNA reads TGTGCCACCCAATCTCCCTCAGGGGACAATGAGCAGTTCTTC. Its protein product is CATQSPSGDNEQFF.

J is TRBJ1-1 and V is TRBV6-5; 8 positions match TRBD1. Per the germline V gene, CDR1 is MNHEY and CDR2 is SVGAGI. The CDR3 totals 13 residues. The ends lost 1 base at V and 9 bases at J; junction bases unmatched: 4. The CDR3 loop is CASSYYRDRQAFF. The CDR3, as DNA: TGTGCCAGCAGTTACTATCGGGACAGGCAAGCTTTCTTT.

This rearrangement joins TRBV5-1 to TRBJ1-3, with TRBD1 matching 10 bases. J was trimmed by 1 base and V by 4 bases; bases with no gene match: 5. Germline CDR1 reads SGHRS; CDR2 reads YFSETQ. The CDR3 has 16 amino acids. DNA of the CDR3: TGCGCCAGCAGCCCTTGGGGACAGGGGTCTGGAAACACCATATATTTT. It yields the protein CASSPWGQGSGNTIYF.

The chain combines TRBV2 with TRBJ1-6; D call uncertain. CDR3 length: 12 amino acids. The V and J ends lost 7 bases and 13 bases respectively, with 14 bases between them. From germline, CDR1 is SNHLY and CDR2 FYNNEI. CDR3 loop: CASIPGGGPLHF. The CDR3 coding sequence is TGTGCCAGCATACCAGGAGGAGGGCCCCTCCACTTT.

The gene calls are TRBV9 and TRBJ2-3, with 7 nucleotides matching TRBD1. CDR1 and CDR2 (germline): SGDLS, YYNGEE. The CDR3 spans 16 residues. With 0 bases clipped from V and 3 bases from J, the junction kept 7 bases outside the gene matches. DNA of the CDR3: TGTGCCAGCAGCGTAGGACACAGACAGGGAACAGATACGCAGTATTTT. This translates into CASSVGHRQGTDTQYF. The full variable domain, with the rest looked up from reference TRBV9 and TRBJ2-3, is DSGVTQTPKHLITATGQRVTLRCSPRSGDLSVYWYQQSLDQGLQFLIQYYNGEERAKGNILERFSAQQFPDLHSELNLSSLELGDSALYFCASSVGHRQGTDTQYFGPGTRLTVL.

The chain couples TRBV6-6 to TRBJ2-7, with D possibly TRBD1 on 6 matching bases. The germline V gene has CDR1 MNHNY and CDR2 SVGAGI (reference sequence). V lost 5 bases and J 0 bases, leaving 11 bases between the germline ends. The CDR3 is made up of 14 amino acids. The CDR3 sequence is CASSPGQSSYEQYF. The CDR3 coding sequence is TGTGCCAGCAGTCCTGGACAGAGCTCCTACGAGCAGTACTTC.

The CDR3 nucleotides read TGCAGCGTGGCACCCCAGGGGGTCGATAGTGAAGCTTTCTTT. It specifies CSVAPQGVDSEAFF. V usage is TRBV29-1 and J usage is TRBJ1-1; 7 bases agree with TRBD1. The CDR3 covers 14 residues. V shed 6 bases and J 7 bases; nucleotides not matched to a gene: 14. The germline gives CDR1 SQVTM, CDR2 ANQGSEA.